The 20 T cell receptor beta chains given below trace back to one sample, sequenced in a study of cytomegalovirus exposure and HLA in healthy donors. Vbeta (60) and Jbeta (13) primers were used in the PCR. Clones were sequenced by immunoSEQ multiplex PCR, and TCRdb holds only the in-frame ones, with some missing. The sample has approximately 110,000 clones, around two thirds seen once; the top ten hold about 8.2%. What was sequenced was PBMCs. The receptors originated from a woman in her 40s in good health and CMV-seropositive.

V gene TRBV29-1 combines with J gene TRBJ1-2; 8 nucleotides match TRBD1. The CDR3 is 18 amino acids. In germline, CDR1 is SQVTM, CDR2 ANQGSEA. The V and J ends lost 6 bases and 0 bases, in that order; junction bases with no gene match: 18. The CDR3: CSVLDGTGDVPTNYGYTF. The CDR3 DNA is TGCAGCGTCCTAGATGGGACAGGCGACGTCCCCACTAACTATGGCTACACCTTC.

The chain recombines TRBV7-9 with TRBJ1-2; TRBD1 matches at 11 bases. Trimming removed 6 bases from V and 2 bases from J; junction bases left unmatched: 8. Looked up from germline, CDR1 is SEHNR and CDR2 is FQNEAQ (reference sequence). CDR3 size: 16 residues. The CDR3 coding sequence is TGTGCCAGCAGTTCTAAATGGGACAGGGGGAACTATGGCTACACCTTC. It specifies CASSSKWDRGNYGYTF.

CDR3 in DNA: TGTGCCAGCAGCTTCGTCCCGGGACAGGGGTACACCTTC. Translated: CASSFVPGQGYTF. The chain uses TRBV7-9 and TRBJ1-2; 10 positions agree with TRBD1. V shed 3 bases and J 11 bases; nucleotides not matched to a gene: 6. This CDR3 is built from 13 residues. Germline values: CDR1 SEHNR, CDR2 FQNEAQ (reference sequence). Full variable domain (remainder filled in from reference TRBV7-9 and TRBJ1-2): DTGVSQNPRHKITKRGQNVTFRCDPISEHNRLYWYRQTLGQGPEFLTYFQNEAQLEKSRLLSDRFSAERPKGSFSTLEIQRTEQGDSAMYLCASSFVPGQGYTFGSGTRLTVV.

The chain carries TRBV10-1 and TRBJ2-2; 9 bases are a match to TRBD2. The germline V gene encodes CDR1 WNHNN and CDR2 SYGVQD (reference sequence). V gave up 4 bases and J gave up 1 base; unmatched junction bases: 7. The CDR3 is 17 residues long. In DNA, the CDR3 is TGCGCCAGCAGTGCGACTAGCGGCTGCTTGAACACCGGGGAGCTGTTTTTT. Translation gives CASSATSGCLNTGELFF.

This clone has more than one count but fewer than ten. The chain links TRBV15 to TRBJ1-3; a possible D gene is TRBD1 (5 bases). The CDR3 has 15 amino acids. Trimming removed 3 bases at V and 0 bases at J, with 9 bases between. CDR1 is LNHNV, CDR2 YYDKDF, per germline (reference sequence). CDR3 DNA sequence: TGTGCCACCAGCAGGCAGGGTGACTCTGGAAACACCATATATTTT. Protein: CATSRQGDSGNTIYF.

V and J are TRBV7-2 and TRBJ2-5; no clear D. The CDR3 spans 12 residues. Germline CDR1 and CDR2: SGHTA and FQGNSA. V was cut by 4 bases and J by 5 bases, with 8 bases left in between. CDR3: CASSWRWETQYF. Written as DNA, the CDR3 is TGTGCCAGCAGCTGGCGGTGGGAGACCCAGTACTTC.

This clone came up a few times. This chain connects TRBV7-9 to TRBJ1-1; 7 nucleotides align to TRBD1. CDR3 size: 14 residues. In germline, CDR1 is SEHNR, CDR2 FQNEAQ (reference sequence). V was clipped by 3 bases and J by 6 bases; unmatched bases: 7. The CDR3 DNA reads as TGTGCCAGCAGCTTGACTACAGGGGTTTCTGAAGCTTTCTTT. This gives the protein CASSLTTGVSEAFF.

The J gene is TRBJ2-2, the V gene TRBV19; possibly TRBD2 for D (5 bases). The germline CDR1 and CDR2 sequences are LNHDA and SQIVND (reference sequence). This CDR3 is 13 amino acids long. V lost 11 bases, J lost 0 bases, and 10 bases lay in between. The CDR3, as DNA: TGTGCCTCGGAGGAGACGAACACCGGGGAGCTGTTTTTT. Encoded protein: CASEETNTGELFF.

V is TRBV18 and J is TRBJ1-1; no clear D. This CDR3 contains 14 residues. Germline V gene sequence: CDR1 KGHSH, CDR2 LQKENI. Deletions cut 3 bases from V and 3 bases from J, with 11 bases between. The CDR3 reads CASSPGVSYTEAFF. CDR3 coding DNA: TGTGCCAGCTCACCCGGTGTGTCTTACACTGAAGCTTTCTTT.

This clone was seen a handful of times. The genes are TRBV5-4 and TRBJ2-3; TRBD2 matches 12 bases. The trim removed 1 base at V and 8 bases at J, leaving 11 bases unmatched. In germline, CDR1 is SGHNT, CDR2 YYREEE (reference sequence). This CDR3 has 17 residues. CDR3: CASSLNPLAGGFGTQYF. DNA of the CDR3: TGTGCCAGCAGCTTGAACCCCCTAGCGGGGGGGTTCGGTACGCAGTATTTT. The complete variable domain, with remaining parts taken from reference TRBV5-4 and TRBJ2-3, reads ETGVTQSPTHLIKTRGQQVTLRCSSQSGHNTVSWYQQALGQGPQFIFQYYREEENGRGNFPPRFSGLQFPNYSSELNVNALELDDSALYLCASSLNPLAGGFGTQYFGPGTRLTVL.

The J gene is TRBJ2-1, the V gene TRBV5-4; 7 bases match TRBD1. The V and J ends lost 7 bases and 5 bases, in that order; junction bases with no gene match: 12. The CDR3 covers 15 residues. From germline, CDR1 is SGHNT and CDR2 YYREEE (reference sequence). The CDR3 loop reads CASVRQGARDNEQFF. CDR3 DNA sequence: TGTGCCAGCGTTAGACAGGGCGCTCGGGACAATGAGCAGTTCTTC.

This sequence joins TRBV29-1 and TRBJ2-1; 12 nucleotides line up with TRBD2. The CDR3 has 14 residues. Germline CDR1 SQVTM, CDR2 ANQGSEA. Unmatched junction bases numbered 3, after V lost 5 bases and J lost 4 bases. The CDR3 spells CSVSLAGGYNEQFF. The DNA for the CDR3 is TGCAGCGTTTCACTAGCGGGGGGTTACAATGAGCAGTTCTTC.

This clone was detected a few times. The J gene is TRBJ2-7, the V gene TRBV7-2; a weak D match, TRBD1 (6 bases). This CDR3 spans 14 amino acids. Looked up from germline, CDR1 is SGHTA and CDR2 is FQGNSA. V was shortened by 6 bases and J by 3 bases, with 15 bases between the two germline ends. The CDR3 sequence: CASSTGFGHYEQYF. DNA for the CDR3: TGTGCCAGCAGTACAGGGTTTGGTCACTACGAGCAGTACTTC.

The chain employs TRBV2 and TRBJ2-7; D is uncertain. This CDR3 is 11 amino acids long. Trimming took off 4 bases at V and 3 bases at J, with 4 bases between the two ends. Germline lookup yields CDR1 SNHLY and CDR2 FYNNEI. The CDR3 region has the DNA TGTGCCAGCAGTGCCCTCTACGAGCAGTACTTC. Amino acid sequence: CASSALYEQYF.

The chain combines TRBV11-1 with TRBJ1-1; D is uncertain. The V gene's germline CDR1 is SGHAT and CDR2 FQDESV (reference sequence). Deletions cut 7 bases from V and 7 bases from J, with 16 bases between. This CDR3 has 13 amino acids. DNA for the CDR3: TGTGCCAGCACCGTAATAGGAGTGGTTGAAGCTTTCTTT. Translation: CASTVIGVVEAFF.

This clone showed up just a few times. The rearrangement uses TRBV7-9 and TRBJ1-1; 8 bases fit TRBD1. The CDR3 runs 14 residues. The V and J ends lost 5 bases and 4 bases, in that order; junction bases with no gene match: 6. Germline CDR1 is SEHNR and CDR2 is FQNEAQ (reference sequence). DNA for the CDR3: TGTGCCAGCAGCCCCAGGGGGCTTGGCACTGAAGCTTTCTTT. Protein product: CASSPRGLGTEAFF. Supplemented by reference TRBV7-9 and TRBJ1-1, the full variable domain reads DTGVSQNPRHKITKRGQNVTFRCDPISEHNRLYWYRQTLGQGPEFLTYFQNEAQLEKSRLLSDRFSAERPKGSFSTLEIQRTEQGDSAMYLCASSPRGLGTEAFFGQGTRLTVV.

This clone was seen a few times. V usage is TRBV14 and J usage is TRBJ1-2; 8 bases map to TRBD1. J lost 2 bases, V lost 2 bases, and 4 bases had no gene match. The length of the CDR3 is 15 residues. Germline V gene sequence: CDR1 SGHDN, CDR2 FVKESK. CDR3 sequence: CASSQTGTGNYGYTF. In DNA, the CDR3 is TGTGCCAGCAGCCAAACCGGGACAGGAAACTATGGCTACACCTTC.

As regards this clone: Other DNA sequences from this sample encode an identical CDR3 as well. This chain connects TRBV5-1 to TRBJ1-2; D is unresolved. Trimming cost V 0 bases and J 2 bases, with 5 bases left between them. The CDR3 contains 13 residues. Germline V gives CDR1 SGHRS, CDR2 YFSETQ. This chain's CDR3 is CASSLGGNYGYTF. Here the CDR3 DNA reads TGCGCCAGCAGCTTGGGCGGAAACTATGGCTACACCTTC.

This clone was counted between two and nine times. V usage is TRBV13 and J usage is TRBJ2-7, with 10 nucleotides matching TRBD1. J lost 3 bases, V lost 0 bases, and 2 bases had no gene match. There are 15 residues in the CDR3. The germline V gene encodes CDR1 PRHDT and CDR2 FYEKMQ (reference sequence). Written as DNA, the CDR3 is TGTGCCAGCAGCTTAGGGACAGGGGGCGGCTACGAGCAGTACTTC. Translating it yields CASSLGTGGGYEQYF.

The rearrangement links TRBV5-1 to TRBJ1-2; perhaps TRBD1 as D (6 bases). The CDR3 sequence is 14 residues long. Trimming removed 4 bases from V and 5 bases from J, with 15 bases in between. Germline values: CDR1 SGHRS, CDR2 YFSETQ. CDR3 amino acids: CASSMGDTSYGYTF. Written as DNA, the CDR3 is TGCGCCAGCAGCATGGGGGACACCTCTTATGGCTACACCTTC.